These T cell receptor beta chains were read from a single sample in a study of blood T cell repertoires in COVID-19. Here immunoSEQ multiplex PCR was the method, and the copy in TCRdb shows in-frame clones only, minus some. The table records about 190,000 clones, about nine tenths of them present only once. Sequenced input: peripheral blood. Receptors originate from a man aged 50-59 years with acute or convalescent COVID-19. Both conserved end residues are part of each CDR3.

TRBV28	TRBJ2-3	CASSVRLGGVDTQYF
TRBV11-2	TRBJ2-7	CASSIDPGTSGYEQYF
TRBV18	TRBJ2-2	CASSPAQVGTGELFF
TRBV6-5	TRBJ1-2	CASNGQGILAGYTF
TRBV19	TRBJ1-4	CASRAAGSEKLFF
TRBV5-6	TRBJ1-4	CASSWTGGGVLTNEKLFF
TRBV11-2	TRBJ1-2	CASSYGPVAGGYTF
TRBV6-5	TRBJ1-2	CASRLDINYGYTF
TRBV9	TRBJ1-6	CASSDGAVSPLHF
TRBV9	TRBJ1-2	CASSVAIGGVCYTF
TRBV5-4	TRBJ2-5	CASSMGLAEMVQETQYF
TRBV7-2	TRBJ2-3	CASSLARGDTQYF
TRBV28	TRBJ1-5	CASRVTGGYNQPQHF
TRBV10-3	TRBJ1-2	CAISPGTNGGYTF
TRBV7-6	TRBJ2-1	CASSDSGRRASSYNEQFF
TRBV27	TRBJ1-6	CASSSLNTALHF
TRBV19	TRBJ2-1	CASSMGRTSGSNEQFF
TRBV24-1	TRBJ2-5	CATSGQGQETQYF
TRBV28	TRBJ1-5	CASRFGTGNSQPQHF
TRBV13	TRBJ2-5	CASSLESGGGLETQYF
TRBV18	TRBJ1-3	CASSPRGQGASGNTIYF
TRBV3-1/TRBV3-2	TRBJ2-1	CASSQPHYEQFF
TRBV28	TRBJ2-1	CASSLRLAGDEQFF
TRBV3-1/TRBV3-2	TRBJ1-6	CASSPKGGNSPLHF
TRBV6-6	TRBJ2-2	CASRVFGIGTGELFF
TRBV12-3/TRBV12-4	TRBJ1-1	CASSLIMNTEAFF
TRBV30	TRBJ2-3	CAWSMRDTDTQYF
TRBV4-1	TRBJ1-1	CASSLLGEGTEAFF
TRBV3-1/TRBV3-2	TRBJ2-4	CASSQEGLADYLEAKNIQYF
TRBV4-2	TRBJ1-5	CASSQTIGGQRNQPQHF